Listed here are 16 T cell receptor beta chains from one sample, sequenced in a study of blood T cell repertoires in COVID-19. Profiling relied on immunoSEQ multiplex PCR, and the TCRdb table lists in-frame clones only, not all of them. Of around 250,000 clones listed, around four fifths are singletons. Sample: peripheral blood. The receptors stem from a man aged 35-49 years with active or convalescent COVID-19.

V and J are TRBV6-5 and TRBJ2-2, with D perhaps matching TRBD1 (6 bases). CDR3 length: 15 amino acids. CDR1 is MNHEY and CDR2 is SVGAGI in the germline V gene. The V and J ends lost 5 bases and 0 bases respectively, with 10 bases between them. This CDR3 reads CASSPRTANTGELFF. The DNA for the CDR3 is TGTGCCAGCAGTCCCCGGACAGCGAACACCGGGGAGCTGTTTTTT.

The V gene is TRBV18, the J gene TRBJ2-7, with 14 bases matching TRBD2. With 5 bases clipped from V and 2 bases from J, the junction kept 2 bases outside the gene matches. The germline V gene has CDR1 KGHSH and CDR2 LQKENI. The CDR3 loop spans 15 amino acids. The CDR3 spells CASSSTSGRAYEQYF. The CDR3, as DNA: TGTGCCAGCTCATCGACTAGCGGGAGGGCCTACGAGCAGTACTTC. The variable domain in full, completed from reference TRBV18 and TRBJ2-7, reads NAGVMQNPRHLVRRRGQEARLRCSPMKGHSHVYWYRQLPEEGLKFMVYLQKENIIDESGMPKERFSAEFPKEGPSILRIQQVVRGDSAAYFCASSSTSGRAYEQYFGPGTRLTVT.

V usage is TRBV18 and J usage is TRBJ2-7; tentative D call: TRBD1 (6 bases). Germline assignment: CDR1 KGHSH and CDR2 LQKENI. V lost 2 bases to trimming and J lost 0 bases, with 8 bases between them. The CDR3 length is 14 residues. CDR3 nucleotides: TGTGCCAGCTCACCAGGGGGCCCCTCCTACGAGCAGTACTTC. Translated: CASSPGGPSYEQYF.

This chain joins TRBV4-1 and TRBJ2-7; 13 bases agree with TRBD2. The CDR3 sequence is 17 residues long. With V trimmed by 4 bases and J by 7 bases, 13 bases remained unmatched. Germline assignment: CDR1 MGHRA and CDR2 YSYEKL. The CDR3 DNA reads as TGCGCCAGCAGCCGCAGGACTAGCGGGGGAGGAGGTCGGGAGCAGTACTTC. Its protein product is CASSRRTSGGGGREQYF.

The genes are TRBV5-1 and TRBJ2-4; perhaps TRBD1 as D (7 bases). The CDR3 has 16 residues. Germline-derived CDR1 and CDR2 are SGHRS and YFSETQ. V was shortened by 4 bases and J by 0 bases, with 14 bases between the two germline ends. Here the CDR3 DNA reads TGCGCCAGCAGCCCGCAGGAGGGGGCAGCCAAAAACATTCAGTACTTC. Protein product: CASSPQEGAAKNIQYF. The whole variable domain, remainder taken from reference TRBV5-1 and TRBJ2-4, is KAGVTQTPRYLIKTRGQQVTLSCSPISGHRSVSWYQQTPGQGLQFLFEYFSETQRNKGNFPGRFSGRQFSNSRSEMNVSTLELGDSALYLCASSPQEGAAKNIQYFGAGTRLSVL.

V usage is TRBV5-1 and J usage is TRBJ2-5, with 7 bases lining up with TRBD1. The length of the CDR3 is 15 residues. Germline CDR1 SGHRS, CDR2 YFSETQ. V lost 0 bases and J lost 2; bases outside the gene matches: 4. The CDR3, as DNA: TGCGCCAGCAGCTTGGGAGACAGGGTGCAAGAGACCCAGTACTTC. This codes for CASSLGDRVQETQYF.

V and J are TRBV24-1 and TRBJ2-1, with no clear D. CDR1 KGHDR and CDR2 SFDVKD come from the germline V gene. The CDR3 is 13 amino acids. V was trimmed by 1 base and J by 6 bases, leaving 6 bases between them. The CDR3 sequence is CATSDFAGNEQFF. CDR3 DNA: TGTGCCACCAGTGATTTTGCAGGCAATGAGCAGTTCTTC.

The CDR3 protein is CASSFTGGYTF. The DNA for the CDR3 is TGTGCCAGCAGCTTCACAGGCGGCTACACCTTC. The genes are TRBV28 and TRBJ1-2, with D possibly matching TRBD1 (5 bases). Germline loops: CDR1 MDHEN, CDR2 SYDVKM. CDR3 size: 11 residues. V lost 6 bases to trimming and J lost 8 bases, with 10 bases between them.

The chain has TRBV6-5 and TRBJ2-7; D perhaps matches TRBD1 (6 bases). The V gene's germline CDR1 is MNHEY and CDR2 SVGAGI. The V and J ends lost 8 bases and 2 bases respectively, with 16 bases between them. This CDR3 is built from 14 residues. For the CDR3, the DNA is TGTGCCAGCTCAAGGACAGTCGGACCCTACGAGCAGTACTTC. It yields the protein CASSRTVGPYEQYF.

The rearrangement links TRBV5-5 to TRBJ1-6; TRBD1 is a possible D gene (5 bases). There are 12 residues in the CDR3. CDR1 and CDR2 (germline): SGHKS, YYEKEE (reference sequence). The V end was cut by 0 bases, the J end by 12 bases, with 7 bases between. The DNA of the CDR3 is TGTGCCAGCAGCTTGGTGGGGCTACCCCTCCACTTT. Residues: CASSLVGLPLHF.

This chain joins TRBV7-9 and TRBJ1-2; D is undetermined. The CDR3 extends over 12 amino acids. Per the germline V gene, CDR1 is SEHNR and CDR2 is FQNEAQ (reference sequence). Between the trimmed V and J ends, which lost 6 bases and 1 base, there was a span of 6 bases. CDR3 sequence: CASRALNYGYTF. The CDR3 DNA reads TGTGCCAGCAGGGCCCTTAACTATGGCTACACCTTC. The variable domain in full, completed from reference TRBV7-9 and TRBJ1-2, reads DTGVSQNPRHKITKRGQNVTFRCDPISEHNRLYWYRQTLGQGPEFLTYFQNEAQLEKSRLLSDRFSAERPKGSFSTLEIQRTEQGDSAMYLCASRALNYGYTFGSGTRLTVV.

The chain links TRBV5-6 to TRBJ2-1; 8 bases agree with TRBD1. V trimming: 5 bases; J trimming: 0 bases; junction bases outside the gene matches: 7. Germline values: CDR1 SGHDT, CDR2 YYEEEE. There are 16 residues in the CDR3. The CDR3 nucleotides are TGTGCCAGCAGTAGGGACAGGCATAGCTCCTACAATGAGCAGTTCTTC. Its translation is CASSRDRHSSYNEQFF.

This clone was recorded a few times. J is TRBJ1-6 and V is TRBV19; D is perhaps TRBD1 (5 bases). The CDR3 covers 16 residues. Per the germline V gene, CDR1 is LNHDA and CDR2 is SQIVND (reference sequence). V was clipped by 5 bases and J by 9 bases, with 20 bases between them. The CDR3 reads CASSPRGGLRGSPLHF. In nucleotides, the CDR3 is TGTGCCAGTAGTCCCCGGGGAGGGCTAAGGGGTTCACCCCTCCACTTT.

The chain carries TRBV4-1 and TRBJ1-5; the D gene is possibly TRBD1 (5 bases). CDR1 is MGHRA, CDR2 YSYEKL, per germline. Trimming took off 4 bases at V and 5 bases at J, with 15 bases between the two ends. The CDR3 consists of 15 residues. The DNA of the CDR3 is TGCGCCAGCAGCCCCAACAGCCGGGGGGATCAGCCCCAGCATTTT. This gives the protein CASSPNSRGDQPQHF.

This clone was observed a single time. The chain joins TRBV3-1 (or the pseudogene TRBV3-2) to TRBJ1-3; D not resolved. The V gene lost 4 bases and the J gene lost 3 bases, with 13 bases spanning the gap. Per germline, CDR1 LGHDT and CDR2 YNNKEL (reference sequence). The CDR3 loop spans 15 amino acids. The CDR3 reads CASSPSLGSGNTIYF. As DNA, the CDR3 is TGTGCCAGCAGCCCCTCGTTGGGCAGTGGAAACACCATATATTTT.

The chain carries TRBV5-6 and TRBJ2-7, with a possible D match to TRBD1 (6 bases). V gave up 2 bases and J gave up 5 bases, with 14 bases separating them. Per germline, CDR1 SGHDT and CDR2 YYEEEE. CDR3 size: 14 residues. Here the CDR3 DNA reads TGTGCCAGCAGCTTCACGGGGACAAGCGACGAGCAGTACTTC. As protein: CASSFTGTSDEQYF.